This T cell receptor beta chain was obtained from a study of blood T cell repertoires in COVID-19. In the source study's methods: Reference gene primer amplification in the assay estimated nucleated cell counts. TCRdb keeps only in-frame clones here, not all; method: immunoSEQ multiplex PCR. From that table come the V and J calls and clone size; the DNA was used to work out D and trimming. The sample includes over 200,000 clones, roughly nine tenths of them seen just once. The germline V gene encodes CDR1 SGDLS and CDR2 YYNGEE. The length of the CDR3 is 15 residues. With V trimmed by 4 bases and J by 0 bases, 5 bases remained unmatched.

The chain joins TRBV9 to TRBJ1-2; 8 nucleotides line up with TRBD1. The origin of this receptor is a human donor in a cohort exposed to, infected with or recovered from COVID-19 (not recorded which). The donor label of this sample is uncertain. Sequences were obtained from PBMCs or T cells enriched from blood (not recorded which). The CDR3 protein is CASSSRTGTNYGYTF. In DNA, the CDR3 is TGTGCCAGCAGCTCCCGGACAGGGACTAACTATGGCTACACCTTC. The whole variable domain, remainder taken from reference TRBV9 and TRBJ1-2, is DSGVTQTPKHLITATGQRVTLRCSPRSGDLSVYWYQQSLDQGLQFLIQYYNGEERAKGNILERFSAQQFPDLHSELNLSSLELGDSALYFCASSSRTGTNYGYTFGSGTRLTVV.